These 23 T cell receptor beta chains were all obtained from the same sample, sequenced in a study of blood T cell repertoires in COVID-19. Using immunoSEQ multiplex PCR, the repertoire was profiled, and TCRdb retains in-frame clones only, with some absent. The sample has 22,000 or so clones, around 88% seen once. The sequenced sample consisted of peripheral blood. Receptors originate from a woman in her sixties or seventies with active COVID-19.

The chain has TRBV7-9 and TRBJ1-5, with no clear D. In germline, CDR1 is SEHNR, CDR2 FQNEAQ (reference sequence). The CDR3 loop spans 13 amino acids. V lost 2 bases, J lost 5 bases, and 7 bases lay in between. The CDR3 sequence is CASSLLSDQPQHF. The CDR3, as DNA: TGTGCCAGCAGCTTATTGTCGGATCAGCCCCAGCATTTT.

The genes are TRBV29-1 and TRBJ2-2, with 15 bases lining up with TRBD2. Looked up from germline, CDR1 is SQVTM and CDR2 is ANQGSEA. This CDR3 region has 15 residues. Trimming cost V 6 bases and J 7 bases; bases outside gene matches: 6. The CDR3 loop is CSVGGLAGGLGELFF. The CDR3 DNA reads TGCAGCGTGGGCGGACTAGCGGGGGGGCTCGGGGAGCTGTTTTTT.

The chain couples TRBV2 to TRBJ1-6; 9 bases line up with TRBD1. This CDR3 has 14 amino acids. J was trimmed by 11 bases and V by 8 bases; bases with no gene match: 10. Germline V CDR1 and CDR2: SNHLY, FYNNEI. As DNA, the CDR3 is TGTGCCAGCGGAACGGGACAGGGATCCGCACCCCTCCACTTT. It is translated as CASGTGQGSAPLHF.

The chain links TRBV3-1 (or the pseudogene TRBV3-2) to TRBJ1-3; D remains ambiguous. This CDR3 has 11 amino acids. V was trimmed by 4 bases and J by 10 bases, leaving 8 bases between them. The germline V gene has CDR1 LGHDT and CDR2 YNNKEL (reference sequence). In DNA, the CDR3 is TGTGCCAGCAGCCTTACGGGGACCATATATTTT. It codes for CASSLTGTIYF.

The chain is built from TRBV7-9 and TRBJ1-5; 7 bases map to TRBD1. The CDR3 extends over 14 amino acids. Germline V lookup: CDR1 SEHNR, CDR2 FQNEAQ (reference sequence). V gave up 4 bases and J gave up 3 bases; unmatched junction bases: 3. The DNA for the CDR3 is TGTGCCAGCAGCTCCGGACAGGTCAATCAGCCCCAGCATTTT. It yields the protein CASSSGQVNQPQHF. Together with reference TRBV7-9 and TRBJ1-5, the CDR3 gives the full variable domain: DTGVSQNPRHKITKRGQNVTFRCDPISEHNRLYWYRQTLGQGPEFLTYFQNEAQLEKSRLLSDRFSAERPKGSFSTLEIQRTEQGDSAMYLCASSSGQVNQPQHFGDGTRLSIL.

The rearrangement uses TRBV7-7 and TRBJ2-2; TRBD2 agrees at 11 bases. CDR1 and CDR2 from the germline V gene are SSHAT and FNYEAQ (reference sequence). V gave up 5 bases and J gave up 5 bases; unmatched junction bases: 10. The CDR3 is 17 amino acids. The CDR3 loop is CASSRGLAGPKTGELFF. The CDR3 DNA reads TGTGCCAGCAGCCGAGGACTAGCGGGTCCTAAAACCGGGGAGCTGTTTTTT.

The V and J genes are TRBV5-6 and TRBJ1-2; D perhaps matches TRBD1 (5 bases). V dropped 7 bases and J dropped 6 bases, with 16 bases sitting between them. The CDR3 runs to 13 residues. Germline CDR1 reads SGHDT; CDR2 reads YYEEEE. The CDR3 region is CASGDQGLNGYTF. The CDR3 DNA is TGTGCCAGCGGGGATCAGGGTCTAAATGGCTACACCTTC.

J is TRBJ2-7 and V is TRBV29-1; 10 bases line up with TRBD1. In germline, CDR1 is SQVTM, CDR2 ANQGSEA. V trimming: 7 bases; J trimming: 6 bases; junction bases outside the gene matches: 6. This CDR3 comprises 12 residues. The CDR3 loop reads CSGGQGRTEQYF. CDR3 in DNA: TGCAGCGGGGGACAGGGGCGGACCGAGCAGTACTTC.

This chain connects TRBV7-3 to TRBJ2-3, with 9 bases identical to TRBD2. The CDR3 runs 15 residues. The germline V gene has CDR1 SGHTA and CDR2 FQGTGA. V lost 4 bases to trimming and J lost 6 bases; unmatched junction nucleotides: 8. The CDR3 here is CASSSGASGTDTQYF. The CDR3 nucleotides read TGTGCCAGCAGCTCCGGGGCTAGCGGGACCGATACGCAGTATTTT.

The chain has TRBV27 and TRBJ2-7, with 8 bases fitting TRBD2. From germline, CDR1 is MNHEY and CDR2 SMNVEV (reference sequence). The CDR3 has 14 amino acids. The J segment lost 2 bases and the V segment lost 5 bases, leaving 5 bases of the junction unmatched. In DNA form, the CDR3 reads TGTGCCAGCAGTCGGGGACTAGAAGCCTACGAGCAGTACTTC. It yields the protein CASSRGLEAYEQYF.

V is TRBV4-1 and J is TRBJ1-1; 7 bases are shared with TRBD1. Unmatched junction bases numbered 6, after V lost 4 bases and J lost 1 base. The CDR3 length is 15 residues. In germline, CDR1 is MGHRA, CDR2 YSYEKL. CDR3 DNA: TGCGCCAGCAGCCCTGAGGGGGCAGGGAACACTGAAGCTTTCTTT. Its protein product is CASSPEGAGNTEAFF.

The CDR3 DNA reads as TGCGCCAGCAGCCAGGCTCGCGCGGGCCCTTCTAACTATGGCTACACCTTC. Encoded protein: CASSQARAGPSNYGYTF. The chain links TRBV5-1 to TRBJ1-2; D unresolved. V shed 4 bases and J shed 0 bases, with 19 bases lying between them. The CDR3 is made up of 17 amino acids. Germline values: CDR1 SGHRS, CDR2 YFSETQ.

CDR3 sequence (DNA): TGTGCCAGCAGCATTAGCGGCACTGAAGCTTTCTTT. As protein: CASSISGTEAFF. The V and J genes are TRBV11-2 and TRBJ1-1; no firm D call. CDR3 length: 12 residues. Germline V gene sequence: CDR1 SGHAT, CDR2 FQNNGV. Deletions cut 5 bases from V and 4 bases from J, with 8 bases between.

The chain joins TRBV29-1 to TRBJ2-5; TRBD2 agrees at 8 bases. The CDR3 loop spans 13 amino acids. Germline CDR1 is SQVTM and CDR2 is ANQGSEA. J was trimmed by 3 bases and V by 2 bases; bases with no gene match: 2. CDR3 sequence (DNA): TGCAGCGTTGAATCGGGACTAGAAGAGACCCAGTACTTC. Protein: CSVESGLEETQYF.

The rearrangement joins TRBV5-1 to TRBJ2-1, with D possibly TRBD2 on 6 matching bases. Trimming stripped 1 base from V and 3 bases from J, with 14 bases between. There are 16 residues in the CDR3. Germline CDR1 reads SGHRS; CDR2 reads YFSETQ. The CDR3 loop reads CASSLRGGGIYNEQFF. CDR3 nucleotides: TGCGCCAGCAGCTTGAGGGGTGGGGGGATCTACAATGAGCAGTTCTTC. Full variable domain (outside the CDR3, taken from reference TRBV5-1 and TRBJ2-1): KAGVTQTPRYLIKTRGQQVTLSCSPISGHRSVSWYQQTPGQGLQFLFEYFSETQRNKGNFPGRFSGRQFSNSRSEMNVSTLELGDSALYLCASSLRGGGIYNEQFFGPGTRLTVL.

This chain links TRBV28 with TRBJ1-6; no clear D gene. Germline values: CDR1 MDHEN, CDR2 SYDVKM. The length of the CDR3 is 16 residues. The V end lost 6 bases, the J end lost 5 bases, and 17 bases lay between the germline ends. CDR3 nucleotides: TGTGCCAGCAGGTTTCCCCCCCGGAGAGATAATTCACCCCTCCACTTT. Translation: CASRFPPRRDNSPLHF.

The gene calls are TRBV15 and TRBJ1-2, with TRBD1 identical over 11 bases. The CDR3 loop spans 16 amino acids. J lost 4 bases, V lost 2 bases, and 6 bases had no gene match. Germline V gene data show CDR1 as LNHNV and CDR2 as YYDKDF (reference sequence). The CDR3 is CATSRSGTGGPYGYTF. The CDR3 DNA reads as TGTGCCACCAGCAGATCCGGGACAGGGGGACCCTATGGCTACACCTTC.

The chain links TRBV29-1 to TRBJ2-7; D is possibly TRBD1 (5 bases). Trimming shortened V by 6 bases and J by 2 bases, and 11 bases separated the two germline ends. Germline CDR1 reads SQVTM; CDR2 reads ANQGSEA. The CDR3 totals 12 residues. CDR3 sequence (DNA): TGCAGCGTACAAGGACAAGCCTACGAGCAGTACTTC. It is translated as CSVQGQAYEQYF.

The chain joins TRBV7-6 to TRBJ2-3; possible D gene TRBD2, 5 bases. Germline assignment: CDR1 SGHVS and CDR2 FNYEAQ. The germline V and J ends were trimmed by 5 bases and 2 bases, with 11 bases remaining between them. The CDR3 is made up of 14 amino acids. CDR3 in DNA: TGTGCCAGCAGCCCGACGACTAACACAGATACGCAGTATTTT. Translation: CASSPTTNTDTQYF.

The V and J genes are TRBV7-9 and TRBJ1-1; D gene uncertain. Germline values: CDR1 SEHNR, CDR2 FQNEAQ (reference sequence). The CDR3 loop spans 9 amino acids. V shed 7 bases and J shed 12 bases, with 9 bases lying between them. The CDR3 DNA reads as TGTGCCAGCACCCCATTCCCTTTCTTT. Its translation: CASTPFPFF.

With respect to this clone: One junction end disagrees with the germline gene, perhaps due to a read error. The CDR3 loop is CASSVARTGGYGYTF. The CDR3 DNA reads TGTGCCAGCAGCGTAGCCCGGACAGGTGGCTATGGCTACACCTTC. The chain is built from TRBV7-2 and TRBJ1-2, with 7 positions matching TRBD1. The CDR3 is made up of 15 amino acids. The germline CDR1 and CDR2 sequences are SGHTA and FQGNSA.

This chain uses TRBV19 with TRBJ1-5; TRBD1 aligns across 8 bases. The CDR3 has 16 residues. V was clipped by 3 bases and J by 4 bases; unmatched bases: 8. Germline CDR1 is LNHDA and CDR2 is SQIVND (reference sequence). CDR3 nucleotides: TGTGCCAGTAGTATGGCGGGACAGGTCAGGAATCAGCCCCAGCATTTT. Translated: CASSMAGQVRNQPQHF.

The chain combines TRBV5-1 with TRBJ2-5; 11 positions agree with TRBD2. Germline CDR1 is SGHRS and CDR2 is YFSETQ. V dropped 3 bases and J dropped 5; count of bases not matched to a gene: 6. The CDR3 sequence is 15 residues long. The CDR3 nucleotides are TGCGCCAGCAGCTCCGGGACTAGCGGCAGGGAGACCCAGTACTTC. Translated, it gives CASSSGTSGRETQYF.